This T cell receptor beta chain was recovered during a study of cytomegalovirus exposure and HLA in healthy donors. This PCR relied on a set of 60 Vbeta primers and 13 Jbeta primers. The data were produced by immunoSEQ multiplex PCR, yet TCRdb's version contains in-frame clones alone and is incomplete. This sample carries under 200,000 clones, roughly 70% of them seen once, and the ten largest clones take 2.5% to 3%. This clone was observed a handful of times. Additional DNA sequences in this sample encode the identical CDR3. The ends were cut back, 4 bases at V and 0 bases at J, with 9 bases in the middle. Germline CDR1 is SGHNT and CDR2 is YYREEE (reference sequence). This CDR3 contains 14 residues.

Sequencing input: PBMCs. V usage is TRBV5-4 and J usage is TRBJ2-3; D is perhaps TRBD1 (5 bases). This clonotype was sampled from a woman aged 40 to 50 in good health and CMV-seropositive. CDR3 in amino acids: CASSPDSSTDTQYF. In nucleotides, the CDR3 is TGTGCCAGCAGCCCCGACAGTAGCACAGATACGCAGTATTTT.